This is a list of T cell receptor beta chains from one sample in a study of cytotoxic CD8 clonotypes in ibrutinib-treated CLL. Generated by immunoSEQ multiplex PCR, the TCRdb table keeps only in-frame clones and is missing some. Here the sample spans under 200,000 clones, more than 80% being singletons. Sequencing was performed on PBMCs, taken after 24 months of ibrutinib treatment. The receptor source for this set is a human donor with chronic lymphocytic leukemia. Both conserved end residues are part of each CDR3. The D gene is left open where the match is weak. Some rows mark clone size as missing; the rest say once, few, many or name a class of expanded clone.

CDR3: CASSRATPVGNEQFF; DNA: TGTGCCAGCAGCCGTGCAACCCCTGTGGGCAATGAGCAGTTCTTC; size: .; D: .; V: TRBV13; J: TRBJ2-1
CDR3: CASSLDLRSTDTQYF; DNA: TGTGCCAGCAGTTTAGATCTCCGATCCACAGATACGCAGTATTTT; size: .; D: .; V: TRBV27; J: TRBJ2-3
CDR3: CASSLGGVRGNTEAFF; DNA: TGCGCCAGCAGCTTGGGAGGGGTCAGGGGGAACACTGAAGCTTTCTTT; size: .; D: .; V: TRBV5-1; J: TRBJ1-1
CDR3: CASSEDGEKLFF; DNA: TGTGCCAGCAGTGAAGATGGGGAAAAACTGTTTTTT; size: .; D: .; V: TRBV6-1; J: TRBJ1-4
CDR3: CASSYGQRASGNTIYF; DNA: TGTGCCAGCAGCTACGGACAGCGAGCCTCTGGAAACACCATATATTTT; size: .; D: .; V: TRBV9; J: TRBJ1-3
CDR3: CASGGRGSNQPQHF; DNA: TGCGCCAGCGGAGGAAGGGGGAGCAATCAGCCCCAGCATTTT; size: .; D: .; V: TRBV10-2; J: TRBJ1-5
CDR3: CASRETGTGNTEAFF; DNA: TGTGCCAGTAGAGAAACCGGGACAGGGAACACTGAAGCTTTCTTT; size: .; D: TRBD1; V: TRBV19; J: TRBJ1-1
CDR3: CASSILGGEEQYF; DNA: TGTGCCAGTAGTATACTTGGAGGGGAGGAGCAGTACTTC; size: .; D: .; V: TRBV19; J: TRBJ2-7
CDR3: CASSPSQNEQFF; DNA: TGTGCCAGCTCACCGTCCCAGAATGAGCAGTTCTTC; size: .; D: .; V: TRBV18; J: TRBJ2-1
CDR3: CASSTSFADNEQFF; DNA: TGTGCCAGCAGTACTAGTTTCGCCGACAATGAGCAGTTCTTC; size: few; D: .; V: TRBV6-1; J: TRBJ2-1